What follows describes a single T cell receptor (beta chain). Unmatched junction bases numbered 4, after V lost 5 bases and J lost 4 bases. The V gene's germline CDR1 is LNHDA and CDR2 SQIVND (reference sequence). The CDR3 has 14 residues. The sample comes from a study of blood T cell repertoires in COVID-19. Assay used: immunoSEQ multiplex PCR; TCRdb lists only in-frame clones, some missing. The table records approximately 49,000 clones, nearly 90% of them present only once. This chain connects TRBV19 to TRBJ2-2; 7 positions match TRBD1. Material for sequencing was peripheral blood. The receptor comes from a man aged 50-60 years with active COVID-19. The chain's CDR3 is CASSATGATGELFF. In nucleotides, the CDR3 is TGTGCCAGTAGTGCCACAGGGGCCACCGGGGAGCTGTTTTTT.